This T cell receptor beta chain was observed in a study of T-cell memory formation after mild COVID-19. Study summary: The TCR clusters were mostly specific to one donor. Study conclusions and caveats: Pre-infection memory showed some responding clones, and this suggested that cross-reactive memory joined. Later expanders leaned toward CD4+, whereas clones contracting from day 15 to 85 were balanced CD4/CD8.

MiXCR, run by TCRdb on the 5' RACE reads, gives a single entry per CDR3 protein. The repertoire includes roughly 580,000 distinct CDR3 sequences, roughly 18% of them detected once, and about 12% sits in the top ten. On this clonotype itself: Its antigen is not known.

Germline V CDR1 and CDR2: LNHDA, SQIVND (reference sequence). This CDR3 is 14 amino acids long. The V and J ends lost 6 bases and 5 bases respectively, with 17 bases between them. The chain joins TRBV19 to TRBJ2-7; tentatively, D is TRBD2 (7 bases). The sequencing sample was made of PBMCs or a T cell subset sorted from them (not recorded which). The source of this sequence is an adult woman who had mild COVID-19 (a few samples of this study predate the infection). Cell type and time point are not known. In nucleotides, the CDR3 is TGTGCCAGTAGCCCTCCGGGGGGCCGGAACGAGCAGTACTTC. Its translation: CASSPPGGRNEQYF.